A single sample is the source of the 27 T cell receptor beta chains below, sequenced in a study of T cell changes during pregnancy in multiple sclerosis. Measured with immunoSEQ multiplex PCR; TCRdb has only the in-frame clones, and not every one. The sample lists 80,000 to 100,000 clones, 90% seen once, with around 0.8% in the top ten. Source: peripheral blood, taken in the second trimester of pregnancy. The receptors were gathered from a female donor in good health, enrolled as a control in a pregnancy study.

This chain joins TRBV5-1 and TRBJ2-3, with TRBD2 matching 8 bases. CDR3 length equals 16 residues. Germline lookup yields CDR1 SGHRS and CDR2 YFSETQ. V dropped 1 base and J dropped 2; count of bases not matched to a gene: 6. CDR3 sequence: CASSLRLAGYTDTQYF. The DNA for the CDR3 is TGCGCCAGCAGCTTGCGATTAGCGGGGTACACAGATACGCAGTATTTT.

This chain connects TRBV25-1 to TRBJ2-5; D is possibly TRBD1 (6 bases). Germline V gene data show CDR1 as MGHDK and CDR2 as SYGVNS. Deletions cut 7 bases from V and 2 bases from J, with 17 bases between. The CDR3 is 15 amino acids. The CDR3 sequence: CASTLPQGKQETQYF. In nucleotides, the CDR3 is TGTGCCAGCACCCTACCCCAGGGGAAGCAAGAGACCCAGTACTTC.

The V call is TRBV19, the J call TRBJ1-3; D call uncertain. The CDR3 sequence is 14 residues long. Per germline, CDR1 LNHDA and CDR2 SQIVND (reference sequence). V was cut by 6 bases and J by 4 bases, with 13 bases left in between. The CDR3 nucleotides are TGTGCCAGTAGCCTGGACTCGAGGGGAAACACCATATATTTT. Translated: CASSLDSRGNTIYF. The full variable domain, with the rest looked up from reference TRBV19 and TRBJ1-3, is DGGITQSPKYLFRKEGQNVTLSCEQNLNHDAMYWYRQDPGQGLRLIYYSQIVNDFQKGDIAEGYSVSREKKESFPLTVTSAQKNPTAFYLCASSLDSRGNTIYFGEGSWLTVV.

The chain carries TRBV7-8 and TRBJ1-1; 11 nucleotides line up with TRBD1. Germline V CDR1 and CDR2: SGHVS, FQNEAQ. Trimming removed 5 bases from V and 3 bases from J; junction bases left unmatched: 11. The CDR3 spans 17 residues. CDR3: CASSLRTGGGSDTEAFF. The CDR3 bases are TGTGCCAGCAGCCTGAGGACAGGGGGCGGATCTGACACTGAAGCTTTCTTT.

Comments on this clone: This sample also contains other DNA sequences that code for the same CDR3. The genes are TRBV6-4 and TRBJ2-3; 10 bases are shared with TRBD2. The CDR3 spans 16 residues. Germline-derived CDR1 and CDR2 are MRHNA and SNTAGT. Trimming cost V 0 bases and J 2 bases; bases outside gene matches: 2. Written as DNA, the CDR3 is TGTGCCAGCAGTGACTCGAGCGGGGGGGCCACAGATACGCAGTATTTT. Translating it yields CASSDSSGGATDTQYF.

The chain has TRBV7-9 and TRBJ2-3, with 10 positions matching TRBD1. Germline V gene data show CDR1 as SEHNR and CDR2 as FQNEAQ (reference sequence). Losses at the gene ends were 5 bases for V and 3 bases for J; bases not matched to a gene: 11. The CDR3 spans 17 residues. The chain's CDR3 is CASSPFGRGQGTDTQYF. As DNA, the CDR3 is TGTGCCAGCAGCCCATTTGGTCGGGGACAGGGGACAGATACGCAGTATTTT. The full variable domain, in which reference TRBV7-9 and TRBJ2-3 provide the parts outside the CDR3, is DTGVSQNPRHKITKRGQNVTFRCDPISEHNRLYWYRQTLGQGPEFLTYFQNEAQLEKSRLLSDRFSAERPKGSFSTLEIQRTEQGDSAMYLCASSPFGRGQGTDTQYFGPGTRLTVL.

The chain joins TRBV18 to TRBJ1-1; possibly TRBD1 for D (5 bases). Trimming took 1 base from V and 1 from J, leaving 13 bases between them. The CDR3 contains 16 residues. CDR1 and CDR2 (germline): KGHSH, LQKENI. Here the CDR3 DNA reads TGTGCCAGCTCACCACGCCAGGGAAACACGAACACTGAAGCTTTCTTT. Translated: CASSPRQGNTNTEAFF.

The J gene is TRBJ2-7, the V gene TRBV13; 9 bases agree with TRBD2. Germline trimming cut 4 bases from V and 0 bases from J; bases unmatched to any gene: 19. The length of the CDR3 is 20 residues. Per germline, CDR1 PRHDT and CDR2 FYEKMQ (reference sequence). The CDR3 nucleotides are TGTGCCAGCAGCTCCTTACAGGGTGGAATGCTAGCGGGAAACTCCTACGAGCAGTACTTC. The encoded protein is CASSSLQGGMLAGNSYEQYF.

The chain has TRBV29-1 and TRBJ1-1, with D possibly TRBD1 on 6 matching bases. The CDR3 has 15 amino acids. Germline assignment: CDR1 SQVTM and CDR2 ANQGSEA. Trimming left V 4 bases short and J 1 base short, with 16 bases between. The CDR3 DNA reads TGCAGCGTTGTATGGTGGGGGGGGCGGAACACTGAAGCTTTCTTT. Translation gives CSVVWWGGRNTEAFF.

This chain links TRBV6-5 with TRBJ1-2, with no clear D. This CDR3 has 13 amino acids. Looked up from germline, CDR1 is MNHEY and CDR2 is SVGAGI. The V end lost 3 bases, the J end lost 3 bases, and 8 bases lay between the germline ends. CDR3 DNA: TGTGCCAGCAGTTATGAGGGAGACTATGGCTACACCTTC. Its protein product is CASSYEGDYGYTF.

The rearrangement links TRBV2 to TRBJ1-2, with 7 positions matching TRBD1. Germline V gives CDR1 SNHLY, CDR2 FYNNEI. Trimming at V came to 0 bases and at J to 4 bases, leaving 5 bases not matched to a gene. CDR3 size: 15 residues. The CDR3 is CASSEATGVSYGYTF. CDR3 nucleotides: TGTGCCAGCAGTGAAGCAACAGGGGTGTCCTATGGCTACACCTTC.

This clone has only one observation. V and J are TRBV15 and TRBJ1-5; D might be TRBD1 (5 bases). Between the trimmed V and J ends, which lost 5 bases and 2 bases, there was a span of 7 bases. The CDR3 is 13 residues long. Germline CDR1 and CDR2: LNHNV and YYDKDF (reference sequence). CDR3 in amino acids: CATSGRGNQPQHF. The CDR3 DNA reads as TGTGCCACCAGCGGCAGGGGCAATCAGCCCCAGCATTTT.

The chain recombines TRBV28 with TRBJ1-2, with D unresolved. Trimming left V 10 bases short and J 6 bases short, with 21 bases between. Germline assignment: CDR1 MDHEN and CDR2 SYDVKM. The CDR3 spans 14 residues. CDR3 in amino acids: CAIPSPGGRNGYTF. The CDR3 DNA reads TGTGCCATCCCTAGTCCGGGAGGACGGAATGGCTACACCTTC.

This rearrangement joins TRBV6-6 to TRBJ1-5; no clear D gene. The CDR3 runs 11 residues. Trimming stripped 4 bases from V and 11 bases from J, with 9 bases between. The V gene's germline CDR1 is MNHNY and CDR2 SVGAGI (reference sequence). The CDR3 nucleotides are TGTGCCAGCAGTTTAGTATTCTCCCAGCATTTT. Its protein is CASSLVFSQHF.

The rearrangement joins TRBV27 to TRBJ2-1, with 12 bases matching TRBD2. V gave up 1 base and J gave up 10 bases; unmatched junction bases: 5. This CDR3 contains 15 residues. Germline values: CDR1 MNHEY, CDR2 SMNVEV (reference sequence). CDR3 coding DNA: TGTGCCAGCAGTTTATTGCCTAGCGGGGGGGCAGAGCAGTTCTTC. Residues: CASSLLPSGGAEQFF.

This rearrangement joins TRBV7-9 to TRBJ2-5; TRBD2 is a possible D gene (6 bases). Germline CDR1 reads SEHNR; CDR2 reads FQNEAQ (reference sequence). The germline V and J ends were trimmed by 5 bases and 13 bases, with 17 bases remaining between them. The CDR3 length is 12 residues. The CDR3 DNA sequence: TGTGCCAGCAGCCTAACCGGACTACGACGGTACTTC. Its protein is CASSLTGLRRYF.

V and J are TRBV5-3 and TRBJ1-6, with TRBD1 as a possible D gene (6 bases). TRBV5-3 is identified as an open reading frame with a role that is uncertain. The CDR3 contains 17 residues. Trimming pared 4 bases from V and 6 bases from J, leaving 20 bases between. The DNA of the CDR3 is TGTGCCAGAAGCGGGGAGGGGGGGCCACCAGGTAATTCACCCCTCCACTTT. Its protein product is CARSGEGGPPGNSPLHF.

The rearrangement links TRBV6-5 to TRBJ1-2, with TRBD1 identical over 8 bases. CDR3 length: 15 residues. J gave up 0 bases and V 6 bases, and 6 bases lay outside the gene matches. Germline V gene lookup returns CDR1 MNHEY and CDR2 SVGAGI. CDR3 in DNA: TGTGCCAGCAGAAGGGGACAGGACGCTAACTATGGCTACACCTTC. Translated, it gives CASRRGQDANYGYTF.

This rearrangement joins TRBV13 to TRBJ1-1; D is unclear. The CDR3 length is 13 residues. Trimming took off 6 bases at V and 0 bases at J, with 8 bases between the two ends. Germline V lookup: CDR1 PRHDT, CDR2 FYEKMQ (reference sequence). As DNA, the CDR3 is TGTGCCAGCAGTCGGAGGATGAACACTGAAGCTTTCTTT. Translated: CASSRRMNTEAFF.

The chain couples TRBV5-6 to TRBJ1-6; 8 bases match TRBD1. CDR1 SGHDT and CDR2 YYEEEE come from the germline V gene. The junction had 14 bases not matched to a gene; V was cut back by 4 bases and J by 14 bases. The length of the CDR3 is 15 residues. The CDR3 sequence is CASSLAGTGSMTLHF. CDR3 DNA: TGTGCCAGCAGCCTTGCCGGGACAGGTAGCATGACCCTCCACTTT.

The V and J genes are TRBV19 and TRBJ1-1; no clear D. Trimming took off 2 bases at V and 7 bases at J, with 20 bases between the two ends. This CDR3 contains 16 residues. Germline V CDR1 and CDR2: LNHDA, SQIVND (reference sequence). CDR3 coding DNA: TGTGCCAGTAGTATATTTCAGGCGGGGTTGAAGAGTGAAGCTTTCTTT. The encoded protein is CASSIFQAGLKSEAFF. Full variable domain (missing parts from reference TRBV19 and TRBJ1-1): DGGITQSPKYLFRKEGQNVTLSCEQNLNHDAMYWYRQDPGQGLRLIYYSQIVNDFQKGDIAEGYSVSREKKESFPLTVTSAQKNPTAFYLCASSIFQAGLKSEAFFGQGTRLTVV.

The chain combines TRBV15 with TRBJ1-1; D not resolved. Trimming took off 0 bases at V and 4 bases at J, with 9 bases between the two ends. The germline V gene encodes CDR1 LNHNV and CDR2 YYDKDF (reference sequence). This CDR3 is 14 amino acids long. CDR3 nucleotides: TGTGCCACCAGCAGAGATTTAGTTGTCACTGAAGCTTTCTTT. It is translated as CATSRDLVVTEAFF.

This clone appeared once. This chain's CDR3 is CASSLGQGGYTF. CDR3 DNA sequence: TGTGCCAGCTCACTCGGACAGGGTGGCTACACCTTC. The chain uses TRBV18 and TRBJ1-2; TRBD1 matches at 8 bases. V was pared by 4 bases and J by 7 bases, with 2 bases of the junction left unmatched. From germline, CDR1 is KGHSH and CDR2 LQKENI. The CDR3 extends over 12 amino acids.

V gene TRBV10-1 combines with J gene TRBJ2-3; possible D gene TRBD2, 5 bases. The CDR3 runs to 15 residues. CDR1 is WNHNN, CDR2 SYGVQD, per germline (reference sequence). V lost 4 bases, J lost 0 bases, and 11 bases lay in between. The CDR3, as DNA: TGCGCCAGCAGTGGGAGGAGACGAAGCACAGATACGCAGTATTTT. It specifies CASSGRRRSTDTQYF.

V and J are TRBV7-8 and TRBJ2-6; possible D gene TRBD2, 5 bases. The V gene's germline CDR1 is SGHVS and CDR2 FQNEAQ. This CDR3 has 19 amino acids. V was pared by 3 bases and J by 1 base, with 19 bases between. The DNA for the CDR3 is TGTGCCAGCAGCTTGGGTTTAGGACTCACGGCTTCTGGGGCCAACGTCCTGACTTTC. Amino acids: CASSLGLGLTASGANVLTF.

The chain employs TRBV7-9 and TRBJ1-2; possibly TRBD1 for D (5 bases). V shed 1 base and J shed 2 bases, with 11 bases lying between them. Germline lookup yields CDR1 SEHNR and CDR2 FQNEAQ (reference sequence). The CDR3 is 15 amino acids. In nucleotides, the CDR3 is TGTGCCAGCAGCTTAGTAATGGGGGGAAACTATGGCTACACCTTC. Its translation: CASSLVMGGNYGYTF.

The V gene is TRBV5-6, the J gene TRBJ2-7, with D unresolved. The CDR3 loop spans 13 amino acids. Trimming took off 0 bases at V and 3 bases at J, with 7 bases between the two ends. Germline assignment: CDR1 SGHDT and CDR2 YYEEEE. This chain's CDR3 is CASSLAGLYEQYF. CDR3 sequence (DNA): TGTGCCAGCAGCTTGGCGGGTCTCTACGAGCAGTACTTC.